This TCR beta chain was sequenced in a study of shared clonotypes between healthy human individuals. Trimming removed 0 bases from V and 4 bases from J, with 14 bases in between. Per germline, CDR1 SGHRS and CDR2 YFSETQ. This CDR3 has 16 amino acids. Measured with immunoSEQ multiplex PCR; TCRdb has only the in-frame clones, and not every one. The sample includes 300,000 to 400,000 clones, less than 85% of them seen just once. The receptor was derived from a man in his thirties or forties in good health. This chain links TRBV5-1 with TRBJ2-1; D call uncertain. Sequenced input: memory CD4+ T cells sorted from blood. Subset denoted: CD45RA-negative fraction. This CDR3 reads CASSLGTQPGYNEQFF. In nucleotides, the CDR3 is TGCGCCAGCAGCTTGGGTACGCAGCCTGGGTACAATGAGCAGTTCTTC.